This T cell receptor (beta chain) was observed in a study of T cell responses to AZD1222 COVID-19 vaccine. TCRdb's copy holds only in-frame clones and misses some; the assay was immunoSEQ multiplex PCR. The sample gives about 180,000 clones, around 90% of which show up once; 1.5% to 2% is in the top ten. For this clone: The target antigen is unknown.

Study conclusions and caveats: Every sample of the repertoires postdated the peak T cell response. Researchers report vaccine-associated CD4 TCRs spanning spike, with dominance at 160-218 and 743-854.

The CDR3 runs to 15 residues. Germline CDR1 is SGHRS and CDR2 is YFSETQ. Trimming cost V 3 bases and J 7 bases, with 17 bases left between them. The receptor was isolated from an adult in good health. This sequence joins TRBV5-1 and TRBJ1-5; no clear D. The sample in question was peripheral blood, obtained on day 0 of AZD1222 vaccination. This chain's CDR3 is CASSSSGLSGQPQHF. CDR3 nucleotides: TGCGCCAGCAGCTCGTCTGGACTATCAGGACAGCCCCAGCATTTT. The full variable domain, completed using reference TRBV5-1 and TRBJ1-5, is KAGVTQTPRYLIKTRGQQVTLSCSPISGHRSVSWYQQTPGQGLQFLFEYFSETQRNKGNFPGRFSGRQFSNSRSEMNVSTLELGDSALYLCASSSSGLSGQPQHFGDGTRLSIL.